This TCR beta chain was recovered during a study of T cell responses to AZD1222 COVID-19 vaccine. Sequenced by immunoSEQ multiplex PCR; TCRdb stores in-frame clones only, minus some. This table holds roughly 110,000 clones, around nine tenths found once. Pooling covered second doses at about 4 or about 12 weeks. As for this clone: The antigen remains undetermined.

V was trimmed by 4 bases and J by 1 base, leaving 5 bases between them. The length of the CDR3 is 13 residues. Study-level findings and limits: Baseline serology detected seropositivity in only five or six AZD1222 recipients.

The starting material was peripheral blood, obtained 28 days after the second AZD1222 dose. This TCR was recovered from an adult who received the AZD1222 COVID-19 vaccine. The V gene is TRBV12-3 or TRBV12-4, the J gene TRBJ1-3; no reliable D call. The CDR3 DNA reads TGTGCCAGCAGTTACAGTTCTGGAAACACCATATATTTT. The encoded protein is CASSYSSGNTIYF.